The 26 T cell receptor beta chains below all came from one sample that was sequenced in a study of a mutant IDH1 vaccine in newly diagnosed glioma. TCRdb's table, derived via immunoSEQ multiplex PCR, lists solely in-frame clones and lacks some. The sample yields about 94,000 clones, roughly 86% seen once. No antigen has been assigned to these receptors. Regarding time point: week 47, end of study. Vaccinated patients received 300 ug of mutant IDH1 20-mer peptide per dose, with topical imiquimod. The sample was PBMCs, taken from a glioma patient whose treatment included an IDH1 peptide vaccine. Source of these receptors: a woman in her forties or fifties with glioma.

CDR3 loop: CASSQDRGPSEQYF. The CDR3 nucleotides are TGTGCCAGCAGCCAAGACAGGGGGCCTTCGGAGCAGTACTTC. V and J are TRBV7-2 and TRBJ2-7; 10 bases map to TRBD1. V shed 5 bases, J shed 7 bases, and the junction held 8 bases outside the gene matches. The CDR3 consists of 14 residues. The germline V gene encodes CDR1 SGHTA and CDR2 FQGNSA.

The V and J genes are TRBV4-2 and TRBJ1-1; 7 nucleotides line up with TRBD1. The ends lost 0 bases at V and 1 base at J; junction bases unmatched: 2. The CDR3 is made up of 15 amino acids. Germline values: CDR1 LGHNA, CDR2 YNFKEQ. The CDR3 sequence is CASSQDTGANTEAFF. CDR3 DNA sequence: TGTGCCAGCAGCCAAGATACAGGGGCGAACACTGAAGCTTTCTTT.

This clone was recorded only once. J is TRBJ2-4 and V is TRBV11-3, with 9 nucleotides matching TRBD1. The length of the CDR3 is 16 residues. CDR1 is SGHNT and CDR2 is YENEEA in the germline V gene. J was trimmed by 0 bases and V by 5 bases; bases with no gene match: 5. CDR3 loop: CASSLGQGPAKNIQYF. The CDR3 DNA reads as TGTGCCAGCAGCCTGGGACAGGGCCCAGCCAAAAACATTCAGTACTTC.

This clone came up a few times. V gene TRBV28 combines with J gene TRBJ2-2; no reliable D call. CDR3 size: 14 residues. V was clipped by 7 bases and J by 2 bases, with 11 bases between them. CDR1 and CDR2 from the germline V gene are MDHEN and SYDVKM. The DNA for the CDR3 is TGTGCCAGCACGTCACTTATTAACACCGGGGAGCTGTTTTTT. Translation: CASTSLINTGELFF. Variable domain in full (rest from reference TRBV28 and TRBJ2-2): DVKVTQSSRYLVKRTGEKVFLECVQDMDHENMFWYRQDPGLGLRLIYFSYDVKMKEKGDIPEGYSVSREKKERFSLILESASTNQTSMYLCASTSLINTGELFFGEGSRLTVL.

This clone was detected once. The gene calls are TRBV10-1 and TRBJ2-1; 10 positions match TRBD2. CDR1 and CDR2 from the germline V gene are WNHNN and SYGVQD (reference sequence). With V trimmed by 4 bases and J by 7 bases, 7 bases remained unmatched. The CDR3 extends over 15 amino acids. The CDR3 sequence: CASSGAGGPLNEQFF. CDR3 sequence (DNA): TGCGCCAGCAGTGGAGCGGGAGGGCCTTTAAATGAGCAGTTCTTC.

The V call is TRBV6-1, the J call TRBJ1-2, with no clear D. The ends were cut back, 2 bases at V and 4 bases at J, with 14 bases in the middle. The CDR3 runs to 15 residues. In germline, CDR1 is MNHNS, CDR2 SASEGT. CDR3 nucleotides: TGTGCCAGCAGTGAAATACTCGGCAGTCTCTATGGCTACACCTTC. Its protein product is CASSEILGSLYGYTF.

This clone has only one observation. The chain is built from TRBV5-1 and TRBJ2-5, with 7 bases identical to TRBD2. The J segment lost 3 bases and the V segment lost 0 bases, leaving 5 bases of the junction unmatched. Germline-derived CDR1 and CDR2 are SGHRS and YFSETQ. The CDR3 runs 15 residues. CDR3 in amino acids: CASSLDPGGKETQYF. As DNA, the CDR3 is TGCGCCAGCAGCTTGGACCCGGGAGGTAAAGAGACCCAGTACTTC.

This clone has a single count. The J gene is TRBJ2-7, the V gene TRBV7-3; 7 positions match TRBD2. CDR1 is SGHTA and CDR2 is FQGTGA in the germline V gene. This CDR3 comprises 13 residues. V lost 5 bases, J lost 6 bases, and 7 bases stayed unmatched. CDR3 loop: CASSIHRGVEQYF. CDR3 nucleotides: TGTGCCAGCAGCATTCACCGGGGGGTCGAGCAGTACTTC.

The rearrangement uses TRBV13 and TRBJ2-5, with 12 positions matching TRBD2. The J call is uncertain, as TRBJ2-7 better fits the DNA end. Germline V gene data show CDR1 as PRHDT and CDR2 as FYEKMQ (reference sequence). The CDR3 runs 15 residues. CDR3 in DNA: TGTGCCAGCAGCGGCCGACTAGCGGGGGCCTACGAGCAGTACTTC. Its translation: CASSGRLAGAYEQYF.

The CDR3 region is CASSFPGTGSETQYF. In nucleotides, the CDR3 is TGTGCCAGCAGCTTCCCCGGGACAGGGTCGGAGACCCAGTACTTC. V and J are TRBV5-4 and TRBJ2-5, with TRBD1 matching 9 bases. With 2 bases clipped from V and 5 bases from J, the junction kept 7 bases outside the gene matches. The CDR3 has 15 residues. Germline CDR1 and CDR2: SGHNT and YYREEE (reference sequence).

The rearrangement links TRBV5-1 to TRBJ2-7; 14 bases match TRBD2. V lost 2 bases and J lost 5; bases outside the gene matches: 6. The CDR3 is made up of 16 amino acids. Germline V CDR1 and CDR2: SGHRS, YFSETQ. The CDR3 reads CASSFGLAGGRDEQYF. CDR3 DNA sequence: TGCGCCAGCAGCTTCGGACTAGCGGGAGGTCGCGACGAGCAGTACTTC. The whole variable domain, remainder taken from reference TRBV5-1 and TRBJ2-7, is KAGVTQTPRYLIKTRGQQVTLSCSPISGHRSVSWYQQTPGQGLQFLFEYFSETQRNKGNFPGRFSGRQFSNSRSEMNVSTLELGDSALYLCASSFGLAGGRDEQYFGPGTRLTVT.

This chain joins TRBV7-9 and TRBJ2-7, with D unresolved. This CDR3 has 13 amino acids. V shed 1 base and J shed 5 bases, with 9 bases lying between them. Per germline, CDR1 SEHNR and CDR2 FQNEAQ (reference sequence). The CDR3 reads CASSLVVGDEQYF. DNA of the CDR3: TGTGCCAGCAGCTTAGTAGTAGGAGACGAGCAGTACTTC.

For this clone: At one boundary the junction diverges from the germline segment, which might be a read error. J is TRBJ2-3 and V is TRBV2; 7 positions agree with TRBD2. Germline CDR1 reads SNHLY; CDR2 reads FYNNEI. The CDR3 contains 15 residues. CDR3 residues: CASREGLVGTDTQYF. Here the CDR3 DNA reads TGTGCCAGCAGGGAAGGACTAGTAGGCACAGATACGCAGTATTTT. Using reference TRBV2 and TRBJ2-3 for the parts outside the CDR3, the full variable domain is EPEVTQTPSHQVTQMGQEVILRCVPISNHLYFYWYRQILGQKVEFLVSFYNNEISEKSEIFDDQFSVERPDGSNFTLKIRSTKLEDSAMYFCASREGLVGTDTQYFGPGTRLTVL.

The chain couples TRBV18 to TRBJ2-7; 8 bases line up with TRBD2. The V gene end was trimmed by 2 bases and the J gene end by 4 bases; junction bases not matched to a gene: 7. The CDR3 is made up of 15 amino acids. Germline V gene lookup returns CDR1 KGHSH and CDR2 LQKENI. The CDR3 reads CASSPMIAGSYEQYF. For the CDR3, the DNA is TGTGCCAGCTCACCAATGATAGCGGGATCATACGAGCAGTACTTC.

The V call is TRBV18, the J call TRBJ2-5; D is possibly TRBD1 (6 bases). Germline V CDR1 and CDR2: KGHSH, LQKENI. V was clipped by 0 bases and J by 1 base, with 12 bases between them. The CDR3 totals 16 residues. The CDR3 coding sequence is TGTGCCAGCTCACCACCCAGTCAGGGGACCCAAGAGACCCAGTACTTC. Translating it yields CASSPPSQGTQETQYF. The full variable domain, rest sourced from reference TRBV18 and TRBJ2-5, is NAGVMQNPRHLVRRRGQEARLRCSPMKGHSHVYWYRQLPEEGLKFMVYLQKENIIDESGMPKERFSAEFPKEGPSILRIQQVVRGDSAAYFCASSPPSQGTQETQYFGPGTRLLVL.

The chain employs TRBV7-3 and TRBJ2-3; 11 bases agree with TRBD1. The CDR3 spans 17 residues. Germline loops: CDR1 SGHTA, CDR2 FQGTGA. V lost 0 bases, J lost 2 bases, and 4 bases stayed unmatched. The CDR3 reads CASSLTGQGASTDTQYF. The CDR3 DNA is TGTGCCAGCAGCTTAACCGGACAGGGGGCTTCCACAGATACGCAGTATTTT.

This clone was observed once. The same CDR3 arises from other DNA sequences in this sample as well. The rearrangement joins TRBV27 to TRBJ1-1, with a possible D match to TRBD1 (6 bases). The CDR3 consists of 13 residues. Trimming shortened V by 2 bases and J by 4 bases, and 8 bases separated the two germline ends. Germline CDR1 MNHEY, CDR2 SMNVEV (reference sequence). CDR3 in DNA: TGTGCCAGCAGTTTAAACAGGGCCACTGAAGCTTTCTTT. The encoded protein is CASSLNRATEAFF.

V is TRBV30 and J is TRBJ1-4; D not resolved. The CDR3 spans 14 residues. The V gene lost 5 bases and the J gene lost 0 bases, with 10 bases spanning the gap. The germline V gene encodes CDR1 GTSNPN and CDR2 SVGIG (reference sequence). CDR3 nucleotide sequence: TGTGCCTGGGGCACTGGAGCAACTAATGAAAAACTGTTTTTT. Its protein is CAWGTGATNEKLFF.

CDR3 protein: CASSLGQGIYEQYF. DNA of the CDR3: TGTGCCAGCAGCTTAGGGCAGGGGATCTACGAGCAGTACTTC. This chain connects TRBV13 to TRBJ2-7; TRBD1 is a possible D gene (6 bases). V was shortened by 0 bases and J by 3 bases, with 9 bases between the two germline ends. CDR3 length: 14 residues. Germline-derived CDR1 and CDR2 are PRHDT and FYEKMQ (reference sequence). Variable domain in full (rest from reference TRBV13 and TRBJ2-7): AAGVIQSPRHLIKEKRETATLKCYPIPRHDTVYWYQQGPGQDPQFLISFYEKMQSDKGSIPDRFSAQQFSDYHSELNMSSLELGDSALYFCASSLGQGIYEQYFGPGTRLTVT.

This clone showed up just once. V gene TRBV25-1 combines with J gene TRBJ2-7, with a possible D match to TRBD1 (6 bases). Per the germline V gene, CDR1 is MGHDK and CDR2 is SYGVNS. This CDR3 has 13 amino acids. V was cut by 4 bases and J by 3 bases, with 10 bases left in between. CDR3 sequence reads: CASSGQANYEQYF. CDR3 nucleotides: TGTGCCAGCAGTGGACAGGCGAACTACGAGCAGTACTTC.

The chain links TRBV5-6 to TRBJ1-3; D is uncertain. Germline CDR1 SGHDT, CDR2 YYEEEE. This CDR3 has 14 amino acids. The V end lost 4 bases, the J end lost 0 bases, and 8 bases lay between the germline ends. The CDR3 spells CASSLGNSGNTIYF. The CDR3 DNA is TGTGCCAGCAGCCTTGGTAACTCTGGAAACACCATATATTTT.

The chain links TRBV7-9 to TRBJ2-7, with D possibly being TRBD1 (6 bases). This CDR3 comprises 15 residues. The germline gives CDR1 SEHNR, CDR2 FQNEAQ (reference sequence). V lost 3 bases and J lost 0, with 12 bases in between. The CDR3 spells CASSFRDKPSYEQYF. The CDR3 DNA follows: TGTGCCAGCAGCTTCCGGGACAAACCCTCCTACGAGCAGTACTTC.

The sample holds a few counts of this clone. CDR3: CASSEADLSTDTQYF. Written as DNA, the CDR3 is TGTGCCAGCAGTGAAGCAGATCTTAGCACAGATACGCAGTATTTT. V usage is TRBV6-1 and J usage is TRBJ2-3; D is uncertain. The V end lost 0 bases, the J end lost 0 bases, and 7 bases lay between the germline ends. There are 15 residues in the CDR3. Looked up from germline, CDR1 is MNHNS and CDR2 is SASEGT.

The chain employs TRBV7-9 and TRBJ2-1; 9 nucleotides line up with TRBD2. CDR3 length equals 15 residues. The J segment lost 7 bases and the V segment lost 2 bases, leaving 6 bases of the junction unmatched. Germline assignment: CDR1 SEHNR and CDR2 FQNEAQ (reference sequence). The CDR3 coding sequence is TGTGCCAGCAGCTTAATTGCGGGAGGGCTAAATGAGCAGTTCTTC. Its translation: CASSLIAGGLNEQFF. Full variable domain (missing parts from reference TRBV7-9 and TRBJ2-1): DTGVSQNPRHKITKRGQNVTFRCDPISEHNRLYWYRQTLGQGPEFLTYFQNEAQLEKSRLLSDRFSAERPKGSFSTLEIQRTEQGDSAMYLCASSLIAGGLNEQFFGPGTRLTVL.

The rearrangement joins TRBV19 to TRBJ2-1, with TRBD1 as a possible D gene (5 bases). The CDR3 is 12 amino acids. Trimming left V 10 bases short and J 5 bases short, with 12 bases between. Germline-derived CDR1 and CDR2 are LNHDA and SQIVND (reference sequence). CDR3 sequence reads: CAIAGYNNEQFF. The CDR3 DNA reads as TGTGCCATCGCAGGGTACAACAATGAGCAGTTCTTC.

The CDR3 here is CASKQGRMSNEQFF. CDR3 DNA: TGTGCCAGTAAACAGGGTAGGATGTCAAATGAGCAGTTCTTC. The chain joins TRBV19 to TRBJ2-1, with D possibly matching TRBD1 (6 bases). This CDR3 has 14 amino acids. Germline V gene data show CDR1 as LNHDA and CDR2 as SQIVND (reference sequence). The ends were cut back, 7 bases at V and 7 bases at J, with 17 bases in the middle.